These T cell receptor beta chains were read from a single sample in a study of shared clonotypes between healthy human individuals. TCRdb's copy holds only in-frame clones and misses some; the assay was immunoSEQ multiplex PCR. Seen here are some 1,100,000 clones, around 78% observed once, and the top ten hold roughly 0.56%. The sequenced material came from memory CD4+ T cells from PBMCs. The receptors originated from a man younger than 35 in good health. Some clones in this sample may be carry-over from other donors' samples. The CDR3 runs from the conserved cysteine through the conserved F or W. A D gene is named only where the DNA matches it firmly. Where a row states a size, it is once, few, many or the class of an expanded clone; other rows omit it.

-	TRBV15	-	TRBJ1-1	CATSRDPGNVAEAFF	TGTGCCACCAGCAGAGACCCAGGGAACGTCGCTGAAGCTTTCTTT
-	TRBV7-3	-	TRBJ1-2	CASSLSVRDGYTF	TGTGCCAGCAGCTTATCAGTCAGGGATGGCTACACCTTC
-	TRBV5-1	TRBD2	TRBJ2-1	CASSFGTSGTNEQFF	TGCGCCAGCAGCTTCGGGACTAGCGGGACCAATGAGCAGTTCTTC
-	TRBV7-3	-	TRBJ2-1	CASSLIQSSYNEQFF	TGTGCCAGCAGCTTAATCCAGAGCTCCTACAATGAGCAGTTCTTC
-	TRBV28	-	TRBJ1-2	CASSQGWNYGYTF	TGTGCCAGCAGCCAAGGTTGGAACTATGGCTACACCTTC
-	TRBV25-1	-	TRBJ2-3	CASSHRQATDTQYF	TGTGCCAGCAGTCACCGACAGGCCACAGATACGCAGTATTTT
-	TRBV6-5	-	TRBJ2-3	CASSRGISGTDTQYF	TGTGCCAGCAGCCGCGGAATCTCTGGCACAGATACGCAGTATTTT
few	TRBV11-2	-	TRBJ2-1	CASRSNGDEQFF	TGTGCCAGCAGATCTAATGGCGATGAGCAGTTCTTC
-	TRBV7-3	-	TRBJ2-2	CASSSGSTEPGELFF	TGTGCCAGCAGCTCAGGATCGACCGAACCCGGGGAGCTGTTTTTT
-	TRBV5-1	TRBD1	TRBJ2-2	CASGLGDRGRATGELFF	TGCGCCAGCGGCTTGGGGGACAGGGGCCGCGCAACCGGGGAGCTGTTTTTT
-	TRBV5-1	-	TRBJ2-7	CASSLAASTAYEQYF	TGCGCCAGCAGCTTGGCGGCGTCCACCGCCTACGAGCAGTACTTC
-	TRBV7-9	-	TRBJ2-6	CASSPLLGGSGANVLTF	TGTGCCAGCAGCCCCCTCTTGGGCGGGTCTGGGGCCAACGTCCTGACTTTC
-	TRBV15	-	TRBJ2-7	CATRLDITYEQYF	TGTGCCACCAGGTTAGACATAACCTACGAGCAGTACTTC
-	TRBV5-1	-	TRBJ2-1	CASRGAGAYNEQFF	TGCGCCAGCAGGGGGGCCGGCGCCTACAATGAGCAGTTCTTC
few	TRBV2	-	TRBJ1-1	CASQVQGNTEAFF	TGTGCCTCCCAGGTCCAGGGCAACACTGAAGCTTTCTTT
-	TRBV28	TRBD1	TRBJ2-7	CAIEGQGTYEQYF	TGTGCCATCGAGGGACAGGGAACCTACGAGCAGTACTTC
-	TRBV7-9	TRBD1	TRBJ1-4	CASSLAPGQGARVEKLFF	TGTGCCAGCAGCTTAGCACCGGGACAGGGGGCGCGGGTCGAAAAACTGTTTTTT
-	TRBV28	-	TRBJ1-4	CASSSSQPNEKLFF	TGTGCCAGCAGTTCTAGTCAGCCAAATGAAAAACTGTTTTTT
-	TRBV6-5	-	TRBJ2-3	CASSYSSPTDTQYF	TGTGCCAGCAGTTACTCGTCCCCCACAGATACGCAGTATTTT
-	TRBV11-3	-	TRBJ2-2	CASSPLFGEYTGELFF	TGTGCCAGCAGCCCCTTGTTTGGGGAATACACCGGGGAGCTGTTTTTT
-	TRBV5-1	TRBD1	TRBJ1-2	CASSLEGGAGYGYTF	TGCGCCAGCAGCTTGGAAGGGGGCGCCGGCTATGGCTACACCTTC
-	TRBV28	-	TRBJ2-2	CASSTTRGAGELFF	TGTGCCAGCAGTACGACCAGGGGGGCCGGGGAGCTGTTTTTT
-	TRBV7-9	TRBD2	TRBJ2-1	CASSFGLAGGRNEQFF	TGTGCCAGCAGCTTTGGTCTAGCGGGAGGTCGAAATGAGCAGTTCTTC
-	TRBV28	-	TRBJ2-1	CASSPVHGSYNEQFF	TGTGCCAGCAGCCCGGTTCATGGCTCCTACAATGAGCAGTTCTTC
-	TRBV28	-	TRBJ1-5	CASSLLSFSNQPQHF	TGTGCCAGCAGTTTATTAAGTTTTAGCAATCAGCCCCAGCATTTT
-	TRBV7-2	-	TRBJ2-1	CASSSSRVGEQFF	TGTGCCAGCAGCTCGAGCAGAGTGGGAGAGCAGTTCTTC
-	TRBV18	-	TRBJ1-1	CASSPRLRGTTEAFF	TGTGCCAGCTCACCACGCTTAAGGGGAACCACTGAAGCTTTCTTT
-	TRBV7-6	-	TRBJ2-7	CASSLGSVPTYEQYF	TGTGCCAGCAGCTTAGGTAGCGTTCCTACCTACGAGCAGTACTTC
-	TRBV29-1	-	TRBJ2-1	CSAAQEYEQFF	TGCAGCGCCGCACAAGAGTATGAGCAGTTCTTC
few	TRBV12-1	-	TRBJ2-1	CASSFAGLVHEQFF	TGTGCCAGCAGCTTTGCTGGGCTGGTACATGAGCAGTTCTTC
-	TRBV11-2	-	TRBJ2-4	CASSSPSWGNIQYF	TGTGCCAGCAGCTCCCCCAGTTGGGGGAACATTCAGTACTTC
once	TRBV25-1	-	TRBJ2-3	CASSEPGQATDTQYF	TGTGCCAGCAGTGAACCGGGGCAGGCCACAGATACGCAGTATTTT
-	TRBV7-6	-	TRBJ1-3	CASSIGTVSGNTIYF	TGTGCCAGCAGCATAGGGACGGTCTCTGGAAACACCATATATTTT
once	TRBV9	TRBD2	TRBJ2-2	CASTLGLAGAELFF	TGTGCCAGCACCCTGGGACTAGCGGGAGCGGAGCTGTTTTTT
-	TRBV19	-	TRBJ2-1	CASSIGRQRKVHEQFF	TGTGCCAGTAGTATAGGTCGGCAGAGAAAGGTGCATGAGCAGTTCTTC
-	TRBV7-8	-	TRBJ2-1	CASSLGTYNEQFF	TGTGCCAGCAGCTTAGGGACGTACAATGAGCAGTTCTTC
once	TRBV5-1	TRBD1	TRBJ1-2	CASSYDAQGGYGYTF	TGCGCCAGCAGCTATGATGCTCAGGGGGGCTATGGCTACACCTTC
-	TRBV5-6	-	TRBJ2-3	CASNPGVGDTQYF	TGTGCCAGCAACCCTGGGGTGGGAGATACGCAGTATTTT
-	TRBV19	-	TRBJ2-6	CASSPSDGFSGANVLTF	TGTGCCAGTAGTCCCTCGGACGGGTTCTCTGGGGCCAACGTCCTGACTTTC
-	TRBV7-6	TRBD1	TRBJ2-7	CASSLRTLGWDRSSYEQYF	TGTGCCAGCAGCTTAAGGACCCTAGGATGGGACAGGAGCTCCTACGAGCAGTACTTC
-	TRBV2	-	TRBJ1-2	CASSKSPVDGYTF	TGTGCCAGCAGCAAGTCCCCTGTGGATGGCTACACCTTC
-	TRBV11-2	TRBD2	TRBJ2-3	CASSLGISGSGADTQYF	TGTGCCAGCAGCTTAGGGATTAGCGGGAGTGGGGCAGATACGCAGTATTTT
-	TRBV28	TRBD1	TRBJ2-1	CATGTGLFF	TGTGCCACCGGGACAGGTCTGTTCTTC
-	TRBV7-9	-	TRBJ2-2	CASSLPGDGTGELFF	TGTGCCAGCAGCTTACCGGGAGATGGTACCGGGGAGCTGTTTTTT
-	TRBV5-4	TRBD2	TRBJ2-3	CASTLSGSGTDTQYF	TGTGCCAGCACGCTAAGCGGGAGTGGCACAGATACGCAGTATTTT
-	TRBV18	-	TRBJ2-7	CASSPGARSEQYF	TGTGCCAGCTCACCGGGAGCACGGTCCGAGCAGTACTTC
-	TRBV28	-	TRBJ2-7	CASPLRCRYEQYF	TGTGCCAGCCCCCTTCGATGCAGATACGAGCAGTACTTC
-	TRBV19	TRBD2	TRBJ2-2	CASSVAGRTMNTGELFF	TGTGCCAGTAGCGTAGCGGGGAGGACAATGAACACCGGGGAGCTGTTTTTT
once	TRBV9	TRBD2	TRBJ2-1	CASSVQGGRINEQFF	TGTGCCAGCAGCGTACAGGGCGGGAGGATCAATGAGCAGTTCTTC
-	TRBV28	-	TRBJ1-1	CASSIMGRVGTEAFF	TGTGCCAGCAGCATAATGGGCAGGGTTGGCACTGAAGCTTTCTTT
-	TRBV5-4	-	TRBJ2-1	CASSRPAATYNEQFF	TGTGCCAGCAGCCGCCCAGCGGCTACCTACAATGAGCAGTTCTTC
-	TRBV11-2	TRBD1	TRBJ2-7	CASSLVGTGDYEQYF	TGTGCCAGCAGCTTAGTAGGGACAGGGGATTACGAGCAGTACTTC